This T cell receptor beta chain stems from a study of blood T cell repertoires in COVID-19. Overall study context: Italy, Spain and the United States were the sources of the convalescent and acute COVID-19 samples. Sources were T cells, B-cell-depleted T cells, or PBMCs; the material itself was cDNA or gDNA.

In the original workflow: Estimated nucleated cell counts came from reference gene primer amplification. Here immunoSEQ multiplex PCR was the method, and the copy in TCRdb shows in-frame clones only, minus some. Clone size and V and J calls were adopted from that table, with D and trimming inferred from the DNA. The table has about 71,000 clones, roughly 89% seen once. The CDR3 is 15 residues long. After removal of 1 base from V and 15 bases from J, the junction contained 13 bases not matched to a gene. Germline assignment: CDR1 MGHRA and CDR2 YSYEKL. This clone showed up just a few times. The sequenced sample consisted of peripheral blood. The TCR comes from a man aged 50 or older with active COVID-19. This chain uses TRBV4-1 with TRBJ2-2; 8 bases line up with TRBD1. The CDR3 is CASSQGNERTGKMFF. As DNA, the CDR3 is TGCGCCAGCAGCCAAGGAAACGAGAGGACAGGGAAGATGTTTTTT.